The present TCR beta chain was sequenced within a study of blood T cell repertoires in COVID-19. The table came from immunoSEQ multiplex PCR; TCRdb's copy has only in-frame clones and leaves some out. The sample gives 200,000 to 250,000 clones, around four fifths of which show up once; roughly 21% is in the top ten. Trimming removed 7 bases from V and 0 bases from J; junction bases left unmatched: 4. This CDR3 has 14 residues. CDR1 is WSHSY and CDR2 is SAAADI in the germline V gene. This TCR was recovered from a man between 25 and 39 years old with active or convalescent COVID-19. The specimen sequenced was peripheral blood. The V and J genes are TRBV10-2 and TRBJ1-2; 8 nucleotides align to TRBD1. Here the CDR3 reads CASIGQGANYGYTF. CDR3 in DNA: TGCGCCAGCATTGGACAGGGAGCTAACTATGGCTACACCTTC.